This is a list of T cell receptor beta chains from one sample in a study of cytomegalovirus exposure and HLA in healthy donors. Using immunoSEQ multiplex PCR, the repertoire was profiled, and TCRdb retains in-frame clones only, with some absent. The sample lists 150,000 to 200,000 clones; about four fifths were seen once. The sample was PBMCs. All receptors come from a man aged 25-45 years in good health and CMV-seropositive. Both conserved end residues are part of each CDR3. Fields, in order: CDR3 DNA, CDR3 protein, J gene, clone size, D gene, V gene. D genes are given only for firm matches. Size values are once, few and many counts, or a class for expanded clones, and some rows have none.

cdr3_nt: TGCGCCAGCAGCCGGACAGGGTCTGGAAACACCATATATTTT
cdr3_aa: CASSRTGSGNTIYF
j_call: TRBJ1-3
clone_size: .
d_call: TRBD1
v_call: TRBV5-1

cdr3_nt: TGTGCCAGCAGCCCCCCGACAGGGGTGGCAGATACGCAGTATTTT
cdr3_aa: CASSPPTGVADTQYF
j_call: TRBJ2-3
clone_size: .
d_call: TRBD1
v_call: TRBV7-2

cdr3_nt: TGTGCCAGCTCACCCCCGTCGGGTGGCGGCAATCAGCCCCAGCATTTT
cdr3_aa: CASSPPSGGGNQPQHF
j_call: TRBJ1-5
clone_size: .
d_call: .
v_call: TRBV18

cdr3_nt: TGTGCCAGCAGTTTCCTAGTCAGCACAGATACGCAGTATTTT
cdr3_aa: CASSFLVSTDTQYF
j_call: TRBJ2-3
clone_size: .
d_call: .
v_call: TRBV2

cdr3_nt: TGTGCCACCAGCAGAGATAGCGGAGCCTACAATGAGCAGTTCTTC
cdr3_aa: CATSRDSGAYNEQFF
j_call: TRBJ2-1
clone_size: .
d_call: .
v_call: TRBV15

cdr3_nt: TGTGCCAGCAGCCTCCCGCGCCCCGGGACATCTTCCTACGAGCAGTACTTC
cdr3_aa: CASSLPRPGTSSYEQYF
j_call: TRBJ2-7
clone_size: .
d_call: .
v_call: TRBV28

cdr3_nt: TGTGCCAGCAGCCAAGAAGAGGTTACTGGCTACACCTTC
cdr3_aa: CASSQEEVTGYTF
j_call: TRBJ1-2
clone_size: .
d_call: .
v_call: TRBV4-2

cdr3_nt: TGTGCCAGCAGTTACGAGCTAGCTAGCGTCAATGAGCAGTTCTTC
cdr3_aa: CASSYELASVNEQFF
j_call: TRBJ2-1
clone_size: .
d_call: .
v_call: TRBV6-5

cdr3_nt: TGTGCCAGCAGTTTGGGACAGGGGATGGAGCAGTACTTC
cdr3_aa: CASSLGQGMEQYF
j_call: TRBJ2-7
clone_size: .
d_call: TRBD1
v_call: TRBV28

cdr3_nt: TGTGCCAGCAGTCCCCGGAGCGGGAGTGATAATGAGCAGTTCTTC
cdr3_aa: CASSPRSGSDNEQFF
j_call: TRBJ2-1
clone_size: .
d_call: TRBD2
v_call: TRBV27

cdr3_nt: TGTGCCAGCAGCGCCCAACAGGGGTCAACTAATGAAAAACTGTTTTTT
cdr3_aa: CASSAQQGSTNEKLFF
j_call: TRBJ1-4
clone_size: .
d_call: TRBD1
v_call: TRBV13

cdr3_nt: TGCGCCAGCAGCCTCGGCGGGGGGGCCTCCCGTCTCGGGGAGCTGTTTTTT
cdr3_aa: CASSLGGGASRLGELFF
j_call: TRBJ2-2
clone_size: .
d_call: TRBD2
v_call: TRBV4-3

cdr3_nt: TGCGCCAGCAGTCGTAACACCTACGAGCAGTACTTC
cdr3_aa: CASSRNTYEQYF
j_call: TRBJ2-7
clone_size: .
d_call: .
v_call: TRBV10-2

cdr3_nt: TGTGCCAGCAGGGAGGGTAGCGGGAGAAGCACCTACGAGCAGTACTTC
cdr3_aa: CASREGSGRSTYEQYF
j_call: TRBJ2-7
clone_size: .
d_call: TRBD2
v_call: TRBV2

cdr3_nt: TGTGCCAGCTCACAGGGGGCGGTCAATGAGCAGTTCTTC
cdr3_aa: CASSQGAVNEQFF
j_call: TRBJ2-1
clone_size: .
d_call: TRBD1
v_call: TRBV18

cdr3_nt: TGTGCCAGCAGCCTAACGGTTTTCACCTACTATGGCTACACCTTC
cdr3_aa: CASSLTVFTYYGYTF
j_call: TRBJ1-2
clone_size: .
d_call: .
v_call: TRBV6-1

cdr3_nt: TGTGCCAGCAGTTTATCGGCAGGGGGTAACTCTGGAAACACCATATATTTT
cdr3_aa: CASSLSAGGNSGNTIYF
j_call: TRBJ1-3
clone_size: .
d_call: TRBD1
v_call: TRBV28

cdr3_nt: TGTGCCAGCAGCGCCGGGAGGGTGGATCAGCCCCAGCATTTT
cdr3_aa: CASSAGRVDQPQHF
j_call: TRBJ1-5
clone_size: .
d_call: .
v_call: TRBV7-8

cdr3_nt: TGTGCCAGCAGCACGGCGGGGGGGCCGAACTACGAGCAGTACTTC
cdr3_aa: CASSTAGGPNYEQYF
j_call: TRBJ2-7
clone_size: few
d_call: TRBD2
v_call: TRBV7-2

cdr3_nt: TGTGCCCGAGGCGGGGTCGAGCAGTACTTC
cdr3_aa: CARGGVEQYF
j_call: TRBJ2-7
clone_size: few
d_call: .
v_call: TRBV30

cdr3_nt: TGTGCCAGCAGCTTGGCTAGCGGCGAGCAGTACTTC
cdr3_aa: CASSLASGEQYF
j_call: TRBJ2-7
clone_size: .
d_call: TRBD2
v_call: TRBV7-3

cdr3_nt: TGTGCCAGCAGTTATATTACAGGGGCTGTCCGTGGCTACACCTTC
cdr3_aa: CASSYITGAVRGYTF
j_call: TRBJ1-2
clone_size: .
d_call: TRBD1
v_call: TRBV6-5

cdr3_nt: TGTGCCAGCAGCTTAAGAGGGGGCAACGAGCAGTACTTC
cdr3_aa: CASSLRGGNEQYF
j_call: TRBJ2-7
clone_size: .
d_call: TRBD1
v_call: TRBV7-3

cdr3_nt: TGTGCCAGCAGTTTGGAGGGCGGGAACTCCTACGAGCAGTACTTC
cdr3_aa: CASSLEGGNSYEQYF
j_call: TRBJ2-7
clone_size: many
d_call: .
v_call: TRBV27

cdr3_nt: TGTGCCAGCAGCTTAGGAAGGACAGGGGGCACTCAGCCCCAGCATTTT
cdr3_aa: CASSLGRTGGTQPQHF
j_call: TRBJ1-5
clone_size: .
d_call: TRBD1
v_call: TRBV11-2

cdr3_nt: TGCGCCAGCAGCTTGGATGGACAGGGTGGTGAGACCCAGTACTTC
cdr3_aa: CASSLDGQGGETQYF
j_call: TRBJ2-5
clone_size: .
d_call: TRBD1
v_call: TRBV5-1

cdr3_nt: TGTGCCAGTAGTACCAGGGCCCTGGGAGAGACCCAGTACTTC
cdr3_aa: CASSTRALGETQYF
j_call: TRBJ2-5
clone_size: .
d_call: .
v_call: TRBV19

cdr3_nt: TGTGCCAGCGCAGCGGGAGCCGACGGGGAGCTGTTTTTT
cdr3_aa: CASAAGADGELFF
j_call: TRBJ2-2
clone_size: few
d_call: TRBD2
v_call: TRBV2

cdr3_nt: TGTGCCAGCACCTCCGATTTATTGACAGGGGGGCTCTATGGCTACACCTTC
cdr3_aa: CASTSDLLTGGLYGYTF
j_call: TRBJ1-2
clone_size: .
d_call: TRBD1
v_call: TRBV28

cdr3_nt: TGTGCCAGCAGTTCCTTTAGCGGGGTGTCGACAGATACGCAGTATTTT
cdr3_aa: CASSSFSGVSTDTQYF
j_call: TRBJ2-3
clone_size: .
d_call: TRBD2
v_call: TRBV28

cdr3_nt: TGTGCCAGCAGCTTAGGTGCGCCAGATACGCAGTATTTT
cdr3_aa: CASSLGAPDTQYF
j_call: TRBJ2-3
clone_size: .
d_call: .
v_call: TRBV7-2

cdr3_nt: TGTGCCAGCAGTGCCAACAGGGGGCAGGACACCGGGGAGCTGTTTTTT
cdr3_aa: CASSANRGQDTGELFF
j_call: TRBJ2-2
clone_size: .
d_call: TRBD1
v_call: TRBV6-4

cdr3_nt: TGCGCCAGCAGCGACCCCGGGCGGGGATACACCGGGGAGCTGTTTTTT
cdr3_aa: CASSDPGRGYTGELFF
j_call: TRBJ2-2
clone_size: .
d_call: .
v_call: TRBV5-1

cdr3_nt: TGTGCCAGCAGCCAAGCGCACAGGGTGGATGGCTACACCTTC
cdr3_aa: CASSQAHRVDGYTF
j_call: TRBJ1-2
clone_size: .
d_call: .
v_call: TRBV14

cdr3_nt: TGTGCCAGCAGTGAAGCGGGGTACCGGCGGGGCGACGAGCAGTACTTC
cdr3_aa: CASSEAGYRRGDEQYF
j_call: TRBJ2-7
clone_size: .
d_call: .
v_call: TRBV6-1

cdr3_nt: TGTGCCAGCAGTTCCCCCACTAGCGACGTTGACTACGAGCAGTACTTC
cdr3_aa: CASSSPTSDVDYEQYF
j_call: TRBJ2-7
clone_size: .
d_call: TRBD2
v_call: TRBV28

cdr3_nt: TGTGCCAGCATTACAGGGGAGTTGAGAGAGCAGTACTTC
cdr3_aa: CASITGELREQYF
j_call: TRBJ2-7
clone_size: .
d_call: TRBD1
v_call: TRBV2

cdr3_nt: TGCGCCAGCAGCTGGACAGGGGGGAACACTGAAGCTTTCTTT
cdr3_aa: CASSWTGGNTEAFF
j_call: TRBJ1-1
clone_size: .
d_call: TRBD1
v_call: TRBV5-1

cdr3_nt: TGTGCCAGCAGGGGTGTAGGCGGGATAGGCACAGATACGCAGTATTTT
cdr3_aa: CASRGVGGIGTDTQYF
j_call: TRBJ2-3
clone_size: .
d_call: .
v_call: TRBV27

cdr3_nt: TGTGCCATCAGTGAGTCTCAACTTTCCTACGAGCAGTACTTC
cdr3_aa: CAISESQLSYEQYF
j_call: TRBJ2-7
clone_size: .
d_call: .
v_call: TRBV10-3

cdr3_nt: TGTGCCAGCAGTGTCGCCTCCGGGACAGTCGCCGAGCAGTACTTC
cdr3_aa: CASSVASGTVAEQYF
j_call: TRBJ2-7
clone_size: .
d_call: TRBD1
v_call: TRBV6-5

cdr3_nt: TGTGCCATCACCAGGGACTTGAACACAGATACGCAGTATTTT
cdr3_aa: CAITRDLNTDTQYF
j_call: TRBJ2-3
clone_size: once
d_call: .
v_call: TRBV10-3

cdr3_nt: TGTGCCAGCAGTCGACAGGGTAACAATGAGCAGTTCTTC
cdr3_aa: CASSRQGNNEQFF
j_call: TRBJ2-1
clone_size: .
d_call: TRBD1
v_call: TRBV7-3

cdr3_nt: TGTGCCAGCAGCTTAAGGGGAGGGAGAGGGGGCTACACCTTC
cdr3_aa: CASSLRGGRGGYTF
j_call: TRBJ1-2
clone_size: once
d_call: .
v_call: TRBV7-2

cdr3_nt: TGTGCCAGCAGCCCCGGCCCTCTCCGCGGGGGTGGCTACACCTTC
cdr3_aa: CASSPGPLRGGGYTF
j_call: TRBJ1-2
clone_size: .
d_call: .
v_call: TRBV7-3

cdr3_nt: TGTGCCAGCTCATCCGCCGGGACAGGCGACTACAATGAGCAGTTCTTC
cdr3_aa: CASSSAGTGDYNEQFF
j_call: TRBJ2-1
clone_size: .
d_call: TRBD1
v_call: TRBV18

cdr3_nt: TGTGCCAGCAGCTCCAGAGGCGGGACCCACGAGCAGTACTTC
cdr3_aa: CASSSRGGTHEQYF
j_call: TRBJ2-7
clone_size: .
d_call: .
v_call: TRBV7-6

cdr3_nt: TGTGCCAGCAGGCAGGGGGGCGGAACTGAAGCTTTCTTT
cdr3_aa: CASRQGGGTEAFF
j_call: TRBJ1-1
clone_size: .
d_call: TRBD1
v_call: TRBV6-5

cdr3_nt: TGTGCCAGCAGCGGCGACAGCAATGAGCAGTTCTTC
cdr3_aa: CASSGDSNEQFF
j_call: TRBJ2-1
clone_size: .
d_call: .
v_call: TRBV6-5

cdr3_nt: TGTGCCAGCAGCCTGACGACAGGGAGAAACTATGGCTACACCTTC
cdr3_aa: CASSLTTGRNYGYTF
j_call: TRBJ1-2
clone_size: .
d_call: TRBD1
v_call: TRBV28